This T cell receptor (beta chain) was sequenced during a study of cytomegalovirus exposure and HLA in healthy donors (TCRdb year 2017). About the investigation overall: According to an earlier analysis of 550 to 700 of the donors, some 170 million T cells yielded roughly 110 million unique TCR beta sequences and approximately 300 Gb of sequence data. Roughly 310 gigabases of sequencing data and around 87 million unique TCR sequences were included in an early release covering around 650 HLA-typed donors. Among the roughly 380 genotyped donors, around 81% belonged to the genetic ancestry cluster associated with self-reported Caucasian donors. The study aimed to test whether cataloging public T cell receptors could reveal signatures of past pathogen exposure. The T cell repertoires of under 700 subjects were profiled by immunosequencing and related to cytomegalovirus serostatus. Besides the first cohort of roughly 660 subjects, a separate validation cohort made up of 120 different subjects was used. To predict cytomegalovirus infection status, the study combined high-throughput TCR immunosequencing, statistical association of individual TCRs with disease status, and machine learning. To study patterns of TCR occurrence, a later analysis re-analyzed previously published TCR beta repertoires from several hundred donors and added high-resolution HLA genotyping. In the later analysis, no new phenotypic data were used to find candidate immune exposures; instead, reliance was placed on TCR beta sequences and their occurrence across donors. An earlier analysis of around 540 of the donors applied high-throughput TCR beta sequencing to assess whether each TCR beta V gene segment acted as functional or pseudogenic. Alongside the repertoire data, information on donor age, sex, ethnicity and CMV serostatus was compiled. A later genetic analysis took genome-wide SNP genotypes for about 65% of the 666 donors and used that subset as a discovery cohort. All discovery cohort repertoires had been generated on a single sequencing platform. HLA typing covered class I and class II loci at four-digit resolution. Typing coverage varied by locus: roughly 620-640 donors for A, B, C, DRB1 and DQB1; roughly 520 for DQA1; nearly 610 for DPA1; approximately 450 for DPB1. Because of strong linkage in the cohort, roughly five DR-DQ haplotypes were treated as single units for association and clustering. On average, around 200,000 unique TCR beta nucleotide sequences were sequenced per donor among 300 to 500 genotyped donors of the cohort, with around 19% of those sequences being non-productive.

Trimming removed 5 bases from V and 4 bases from J, leaving 17 bases between the germline ends. From the germline V gene (reference sequence), CDR1 is LNHDA and CDR2 is SQIVND. The CDR3 contains 15 residues, cysteine and phenylalanine counted. The kept DNA is CDR3 alone, 45 bases in frame from the first base. Note on this clone: Its antigen is unknown. Per-base qualities were not stored, and no clone one base away is much larger.

The cohort comprised 710 or so healthy bone marrow donors. Cohort members were all nominally healthy when sampled, although unrecorded immune exposures were likely present. The donor was CMV seronegative and belonged to the group of 350 or so seronegative cohort members. A peripheral blood sample was provided by each donor, and peripheral blood mononuclear cells were used for TCR beta sequencing. Genomic DNA extraction from the blood cell samples was performed with the Qiagen DNeasy Blood Extraction Kit. Preparation of the library involved the immunoSEQ multiplex PCR assay. For the multiplex PCR, a mixture combining 60 forward primers for TCR Vbeta segments and 13 reverse primers for TCR Jbeta segments was used. The CDR3 region of rearranged TCR beta genes was amplified from genomic DNA by a multiplex PCR assay. Amplified TCR beta libraries were sequenced as 87-base-pair reads on the Illumina HiSeq System. As for the authors' bioinformatics: In a later analysis, tens of millions of unique TCR beta chains were counted across the 500 to 850 repertoires, and roughly 11 million of these chains were shared by at least two donors. A nearest-neighbor algorithm error-corrected the raw reads and collapsed the reads into unique sequences, merging closely related sequences to remove PCR and sequencing errors. V, D and J gene segments were assigned by aligning CDR3 sequences to IMGT reference sequences. For a sequence to be retained, at least a six-nucleotide match to both a V gene segment and a J gene segment was required. A rearrangement counted as productive if the CDR3 had no stop codons and remained in frame with V and J, and every other rearrangement counted as non-productive. Following IMGT convention, CDR3 was defined as the stretch from the second conserved V-encoded cysteine to the conserved J-encoded phenylalanine. The earlier analysis of about 610 of the donors excluded sequences that lacked an unambiguous match to a single V gene segment. In an earlier analysis of about 590 of the donors, a V segment was called functional when productive rearrangements were above 56.7%, and segregating when the standard deviation between donors exceeded 5%. To diagnose cytomegalovirus status from the catalog of TCR beta chain sequences, a statistical classification framework was built. A later analysis assigned V and J genes by comparing TCR nucleotide sequences with IMGT/GENE-DB human TR gene sequences. In a later analysis, CDR3 sequences and most-parsimonious VDJ recombination scenarios were assigned using the TCRdist pipeline. In a later analysis, every TCR beta chain was defined by the combination of its CDR3 amino acid sequence and its V-gene family, and reads without a unique V-gene family were dropped. In a later analysis, several hundred highly shared, low-generation-probability nucleotide sequences were removed to address suspected cross-contamination and a sequencing artifact. In a later analysis, a clonal expansion index was calculated for each public chain from normalized within-repertoire ranks of inferred template counts. In a later analysis, generation probabilities were computed using a VDJ recombination model fitted to out-of-frame rearrangements, and the results were checked against IGoR. In a later analysis, TCR-TCR, TCR-HLA and TCR-CMV co-occurrence was scored with hypergeometric tests, and a repertoire-size bias correction was applied to TCR pairs. A later analysis estimated false discovery rates by permuting HLA or CMV assignments 20 times. In a later analysis, co-occurring TCRs were grouped using DBSCAN, with TCRdist sequence similarity added in when clustering inside HLA-allele-positive subsets. Repertoires with fewer than 30,000 or more than 120,000 public chains, plus five repertoires with anomalous nucleotide sharing, were excluded from co-occurrence clustering. TCRdb carries this immuneACCESS record with in-frame sequences only. Its versions omit some clonotypes, under half of them owing to an unresolved V gene in the studies checked, with the rest unexplained. V and J calls plus clone size are reproduced from that table; the DNA served to infer D and trimming. A total of around 150,000 clones appear in this sample, around 59% of them only once. The ten top clones hold approximately 1.8% of the sample.

Paper-wide results and their limitations: A few of the identified cytomegalovirus-associated TCR beta chains were confirmed in vitro to be specific for cytomegalovirus antigens. Immune exposure information for the cohort was limited to CMV serostatus. An association between a missense DCLRE1C variant and V-gene and J-gene trimming of TCR beta chains was found in a later genetic analysis and replicated in an independent cohort. Because counts were too low, about 18 rarely observed V segments, including chromosome 9 orphons, were excluded from the earlier analysis of fewer than 650 of the donors. The authors suggested that the approach could potentially be generalized to other disease states and immunological phenotypes. Specific HLA alleles were associated with roughly 16,000 TCR beta sequences at a false discovery rate of 0.05 in a later analysis. A further reported finding was that TCR beta sequences accurately predicted the HLA-A and HLA-B alleles for most subjects in the first cohort. Assigning TCR associations to individual alleles was difficult when HLA alleles, especially DR and DQ, strongly co-occurred. Correlated functional status among segregating V segments might be attributable to linkage disequilibrium, but an unknown experimental factor could not be ruled out. In a later analysis, HLA-associated TCR beta chains showed more clonal expansion and lower generation probabilities than non-associated chains that were equally common. The classifier was reported to diagnose cytomegalovirus status with high specificity and sensitivity in both the original cohort and the validation cohort. In an earlier analysis of 500 to 650 of the donors, most TCR beta V segments appeared in productive rearrangements about 87% or about 30% of the time, broadly matching IMGT annotations. The study gave a list of under 200 TCR beta chains associated with cytomegalovirus. A group of highly shared sequence variants was considered likely to be a technical artifact of the sequencing pipeline. While some public TCRs were present in many individuals, most TCR sequences turned up only very rarely across donors. Because HLA typing was unavailable for some donors at each locus, only the typed subset was used in association tests. A later analysis reported that several top co-occurrence clusters appeared linked to parvovirus B19, influenza, CMV and Epstein-Barr virus. Because the 87-base-pair reads could not distinguish some IMGT-functional V segments, including TRBV6-2 and TRBV6-3, those segments were excluded. According to a later genetic analysis, donors in an Asian-associated ancestry cluster had fewer N-insertions in productive TCRs than the roughly 660-donor mean. Most CMV-associated TCR beta chains appeared to be HLA-restricted in a later analysis, and the HLA associations seemed to be driven largely by CMV exposure. According to a later analysis, TCR association rates differed among HLA loci, with DRB1 alleles showing the most associated TCRs and HLA-C alleles showing the fewest. The cohort was sequenced for TCR beta chains only, and without alpha or paired-chain data the features that could be detected were limited. The presence/absence analyses assumed that sequencing depth was roughly uniform across donors, and that assumption may not be true.

Sequencing was performed on PBMCs. The clonotype comes from a male donor in good health and CMV-seronegative. The rearrangement joined TRBV19 to TRBJ1-1; the D gene is possibly TRBD1, with 6 bases matching. The DNA reads TGTGCCAGTAGTGTGACCCCAGGGGTCAGCACTGAAGCTTTCTTT. Its protein reads: CASSVTPGVSTEAFF.